The clone carrying this T cell receptor beta chain was seen a handful of times. The data originate from a study of patients and donors after allogeneic stem cell transplantation. TCRdb ran MiXCR on the RT-PCR reads and lists one entry per CDR3 protein. The sample yields about 960,000 distinct CDR3 sequences, roughly 18% seen once. V was shortened by 4 bases and J by 12 bases, with 10 bases between the two germline ends. The CDR3 is 11 residues long. The sample consisted of blood, either unsorted or a sorted T cell fraction (not recorded which). The clonotype comes from a human donor who was either an allogeneic HSCT recipient or a stem cell or donor lymphocyte infusion donor (not recorded which). It is not recorded whose cells these are; they may come from a transplant donor. V is TRBV12-3 or TRBV12-4 and J is TRBJ2-1; the D is unclear. The CDR3 sequence: CASSSGWGQFF. The CDR3 nucleotides are TGTGCCAGCAGTTCAGGTTGGGGGCAGTTCTTC.